This T cell receptor beta chain was captured by sequencing in a study of blood T cell repertoires in COVID-19. Overall study context: Samples representing acute and convalescent COVID-19 were sourced from the United States, Italy and Spain.

Sequenced by immunoSEQ multiplex PCR; TCRdb stores in-frame clones only, minus some. The table includes around 450,000 clones, 80% to 95% detected once. Participant age was roughly 18 to 95 years, and participants resided in approximately 24 US areas. Participant reports of clinical history set cohort assignment. The CDR3 extends over 13 amino acids. V was cut by 4 bases and J by 6 bases, with 13 bases left in between. Germline-derived CDR1 and CDR2 are SGHNT and YYREEE (reference sequence). This TCR derives from a young man who had recovered from COVID-19. Material: PBMCs or T cells enriched from blood (not recorded which). This chain links TRBV5-4 with TRBJ1-1; no clear D. Here the CDR3 DNA reads TGTGCCAGCAGCCGGAGGTCCGCAGCTGAAGCTTTCTTT. Translation gives CASSRRSAAEAFF.